This T cell receptor beta chain was found in a study of Ad26.COV2.S vaccination and SARS-CoV-2 variants. Study-level results: Placebo recipients showed lower spike-specific TCR breadth than vaccinees. Possibly, TCR breadth and depth analyses underestimated total T cell responses. Following vaccination, spike-specific CD8+ and CD4+ T cell responses reportedly exhibited substantial breadth.

Note on this clone: Its antigen is still unknown.

The CDR3 is 15 amino acids. J gave up 6 bases and V 5 bases, and 9 bases lay outside the gene matches. CDR1 is LNHNV and CDR2 is YYDKDF in the germline V gene (reference sequence). Indicated treatment: around 19 received Ad26.COV2.S at low or high dose, single or two shots; 5 received placebo; per-sample allocation not given. Specimen acquisition occurred on day 63 following the initial vaccine or placebo injection. The protocol was immunoSEQ multiplex PCR, while the TCRdb copy is restricted to in-frame clones and leaves out a portion. In the table there are some 390,000 clones, approximately 89% of which are singletons.

This sequence was found in a person aged 18 to 65 who received the Ad26.COV2.S COVID-19 vaccine or a placebo. This chain links TRBV15 with TRBJ2-3, with TRBD2 matching 9 bases. The specimen was peripheral blood, collected in a trial of Ad26.COV2.S vaccine versus placebo. For the CDR3, the DNA is TGTGCCACCAGCTCTTTAGCGGGAGTGGGGGATACGCAGTATTTT. Translation: CATSSLAGVGDTQYF.